This TCR beta chain was observed in a study of cytomegalovirus exposure and HLA in healthy donors (dated by TCRdb to 2017 to 2019). In terms of the full investigation: A later analysis indicated that the 90 to 150 validation repertoires were generated on the platform also employed for the 700 or so repertoires of the first cohort. The aim of the study was to test whether cataloging public T cell receptors could identify signatures of past pathogen exposure. A separate validation cohort of roughly 110 different subjects was used in addition to the 666-subject first cohort. To predict cytomegalovirus infection status, the study brought together high-throughput TCR immunosequencing, statistical association of individual TCRs with disease status, and machine learning. Summary of the overall study and its limitations: In a later analysis, TCRs clustered in the first cohort were found to also tend to co-occur in the roughly 120 validation repertoires, with approximately 95% of cluster scores above 0. The classifier was reported to diagnose cytomegalovirus status with high specificity and sensitivity in both the original and validation cohorts. While some public TCRs were present in many individuals, most TCR sequences turned up only very rarely across donors. Three of the identified cytomegalovirus-associated TCR beta chains were confirmed in vitro to be specific for cytomegalovirus antigens. The validation cohort had no HLA typing available for a later analysis, so co-occurrence within that cohort was assessed over all 120 or so repertoires. The study gave a list of under 200 TCR beta chains associated with cytomegalovirus. According to the authors, the approach could potentially be generalized to other disease states and immunological phenotypes.

Turning to this clone: Its antigen is not yet known. Base qualities were left out, and no much larger clone turns up one base away.

Libraries were made using the immunoSEQ multiplex PCR assay. The study's processing was this. A statistical classification framework was built to diagnose cytomegalovirus status from the catalog of TCR beta chain sequences. TCRdb retrieved this table from immuneACCESS and kept in-frame rearrangements only. Not all clones are present; in checked studies, unresolved V genes account for under half, and no reason is known for the remainder. V and J calls and clone size are those listed in that table; D and trimming were worked out from the DNA. The sample table shows under 70,000 clones, and 80% to 90% are seen once. The top ten constitute 1.7% of the sample. Separate from the approximately 700-subject first cohort, the validation cohort of over 90 subjects was the group to which the donors belonged. The sequenced sample consisted of PBMCs. The TCR was taken from a woman under 30 in good health and CMV-seronegative.

CDR3 loop: CATSSGTSARTDTQYF. The bases are TGTGCCACCAGCAGTGGTACTAGCGCTCGTACAGATACGCAGTATTTT. Rearrangement joined TRBV15 to TRBJ2-3, with 7 junctional bases fitting TRBD2. In the germline V gene (reference sequence), CDR1 corresponds to LNHNV and CDR2 to YYDKDF. The CDR3 sequence holds 16 residues, the cysteine and phenylalanine included. The sequence is cut down to CDR3 DNA, 48 bases in frame from base 1. The germline V end is reduced by 3 bases and the J end by 3 bases; junction bases left unmatched: 9.